The 25 T cell receptor beta chains listed next were all sequenced from one sample in a study of blood T cell repertoires in COVID-19. Clones were read by immunoSEQ multiplex PCR, and TCRdb kept only the in-frame ones, dropping some. The top ten clones hold 2.5% to 3% of a sample with approximately 340,000 clones, around 80% of them seen once. Sequenced input: peripheral blood. Receptors originate from a man under 40 with active or convalescent COVID-19.

The rearrangement links TRBV28 to TRBJ2-1, with 7 bases lining up with TRBD2. The germline CDR1 and CDR2 sequences are MDHEN and SYDVKM. Trimming removed 3 bases from V and 7 bases from J; junction bases left unmatched: 9. This CDR3 contains 15 residues. CDR3 amino acids: CASSFPLREMNEQFF. The CDR3 region has the DNA TGTGCCAGCAGTTTCCCCCTGCGGGAGATGAATGAGCAGTTCTTC.

The genes are TRBV6-2 or TRBV6-3 and TRBJ1-2; no firm D call. Germline lookup yields CDR1 MNHEY and CDR2 SVGEGT. V dropped 0 bases and J dropped 7 bases, with 6 bases sitting between them. The CDR3 extends over 12 amino acids. CDR3 coding DNA: TGTGCCAGCAGTTACTCGAGCGTTGGCTACACCTTC. The encoded protein is CASSYSSVGYTF.

The gene calls are TRBV5-5 and TRBJ2-7; unclear D gene. This CDR3 region has 14 residues. V shed 0 bases and J shed 6 bases, with 13 bases lying between them. Germline V gives CDR1 SGHKS, CDR2 YYEKEE (reference sequence). The CDR3 nucleotides are TGTGCCAGCAGCTTGGATCAGGCCGCCACCGAGCAGTACTTC. Protein product: CASSLDQAATEQYF.

Worth noting for this clone: This same CDR3 is encoded by further DNA sequences in the sample. This sequence joins TRBV15 and TRBJ1-4; 9 bases fit TRBD1. V trimming: 4 bases; J trimming: 4 bases; junction bases outside the gene matches: 4. The length of the CDR3 is 15 residues. The V gene's germline CDR1 is LNHNV and CDR2 YYDKDF (reference sequence). This chain's CDR3 is CATSTRQGVNEKLFF. As DNA, the CDR3 is TGTGCCACCAGCACCCGACAGGGGGTTAATGAAAAACTGTTTTTT.

This clone was picked up many times. The chain's CDR3 is CATSRVEGARRAFF. The CDR3 region has the DNA TGTGCCACCAGCAGAGTAGAGGGGGCAAGGCGGGCTTTCTTT. The V call is TRBV15, the J call TRBJ1-1; 7 bases agree with TRBD1. CDR1 is LNHNV and CDR2 is YYDKDF in the germline V gene (reference sequence). The CDR3 spans 14 residues. Trimming removed 1 base from V and 11 bases from J; junction bases left unmatched: 10.

The chain recombines TRBV11-2 with TRBJ2-1, with 8 positions matching TRBD2. The CDR3 extends over 15 amino acids. Trimming removed 7 bases from V and 7 bases from J; junction bases left unmatched: 12. The germline V gene has CDR1 SGHAT and CDR2 FQNNGV. The DNA for the CDR3 is TGTGCCAGCAAGCTTGATAGCGGGGTCCATAATGAGCAGTTCTTC. This codes for CASKLDSGVHNEQFF.

The chain uses TRBV5-8 and TRBJ1-1, with 9 bases lining up with TRBD1. Trimming took 4 bases from V and 0 from J; bases not matched to a gene: 7. Per the germline V gene, CDR1 is SGHTS and CDR2 is YDEGEE. This CDR3 spans 16 amino acids. CDR3 residues: CASSNRDRALNTEAFF. Here the CDR3 DNA reads TGTGCCAGCAGCAACCGGGACAGGGCTTTGAACACTGAAGCTTTCTTT.

The chain combines TRBV3-1 (or the pseudogene TRBV3-2) with TRBJ2-3, with 7 positions matching TRBD1. This CDR3 has 18 residues. CDR1 is LGHDT, CDR2 YNNKEL, per germline (reference sequence). V lost 1 base, J lost 1 base, and 11 bases stayed unmatched. The CDR3 loop is CASSQGYPLGQGTDTQYF. The CDR3 DNA reads TGTGCCAGCAGCCAAGGCTACCCCCTAGGACAGGGCACAGATACGCAGTATTTT.

The CDR3 nucleotides read TGTGCCAGCAGGCCCAGGGGGGTGAGGACTGAAGCTTTCTTT. Translation: CASRPRGVRTEAFF. V gene TRBV28 combines with J gene TRBJ1-1; 7 positions agree with TRBD1. Germline V gene lookup returns CDR1 MDHEN and CDR2 SYDVKM. The CDR3 runs to 14 residues. The trim removed 6 bases at V and 5 bases at J, leaving 9 bases unmatched.

The chain recombines TRBV5-1 with TRBJ2-7; D unresolved. Germline V CDR1 and CDR2: SGHRS, YFSETQ. Trimming took off 4 bases at V and 3 bases at J, with 17 bases between the two ends. The CDR3 sequence is 15 residues long. CDR3 sequence reads: CASSPRQRLHYEQYF. The DNA for the CDR3 is TGCGCCAGCAGCCCCCGACAAAGGCTACACTACGAGCAGTACTTC.

The rearrangement joins TRBV29-1 to TRBJ2-2; D perhaps matches TRBD2 (6 bases). This CDR3 contains 14 residues. The V end was cut by 3 bases, the J end by 6 bases, with 14 bases between. Germline lookup yields CDR1 SQVTM and CDR2 ANQGSEA. CDR3 DNA sequence: TGCAGCGTTGAGCGGGGACCCCCCCCCGGGGAGCTGTTTTTT. Its protein product is CSVERGPPPGELFF.

V gene TRBV5-4 combines with J gene TRBJ2-5; the match to TRBD2 covers 16 bases. The V segment lost 4 bases and the J segment 5 bases; nucleotides outside the gene matches: 8. Looked up from germline, CDR1 is SGHNT and CDR2 is YYREEE (reference sequence). The CDR3 has 17 amino acids. This CDR3 is CASSIGTSGRAVETQYF. Written as DNA, the CDR3 is TGTGCCAGCAGCATAGGGACTAGCGGGAGGGCGGTGGAGACCCAGTACTTC.

CDR3 residues: CASSRLAGGHYTDTQYF. CDR3 in DNA: TGTGCCAGCAGTCGACTAGCGGGGGGCCACTACACAGATACGCAGTATTTT. The chain recombines TRBV6-6 with TRBJ2-3; 13 bases align to TRBD2. CDR3 length equals 17 residues. Per the germline V gene, CDR1 is MNHNY and CDR2 is SVGAGI (reference sequence). V gave up 5 bases and J gave up 2 bases; unmatched junction bases: 7.

This clone has only a few counts. The chain is built from TRBV2 and TRBJ2-7; TRBD2 matches at 8 bases. The CDR3 is 16 amino acids. V dropped 7 bases and J dropped 3; count of bases not matched to a gene: 14. Per germline, CDR1 SNHLY and CDR2 FYNNEI. Written as DNA, the CDR3 is TGTGCCAGCAATAGCGGGAACGGCGGGAGGAACTACGAGCAGTACTTC. The encoded protein is CASNSGNGGRNYEQYF.

V and J are TRBV11-1 and TRBJ2-2, with TRBD2 identical over 7 bases. This CDR3 contains 14 residues. Germline loops: CDR1 SGHAT, CDR2 FQDESV (reference sequence). V lost 4 bases, J lost 5 bases, and 4 bases stayed unmatched. CDR3 region: CASSYLGGTGELFF. In nucleotides, the CDR3 is TGTGCCAGCAGCTACCTCGGGGGGACCGGGGAGCTGTTTTTT. Full variable domain (missing parts from reference TRBV11-1 and TRBJ2-2): EAEVAQSPRYKITEKSQAVAFWCDPISGHATLYWYRQILGQGPELLVQFQDESVVDDSQLPKDRFSAERLKGVDSTLKIQPAELGDSAMYLCASSYLGGTGELFFGEGSRLTVL.

This clone was seen a single time. The chain has TRBV7-9 and TRBJ1-1; D possibly corresponds to TRBD1 (5 bases). Per germline, CDR1 SEHNR and CDR2 FQNEAQ (reference sequence). V was shortened by 5 bases and J by 11 bases, with 12 bases between the two germline ends. This CDR3 region has 11 residues. CDR3 DNA sequence: TGTGCCAGCAGCGCGGGACCCCTGGCTTTCTTT. Encoded protein: CASSAGPLAFF.

As to this clone: Additional DNA sequences in this sample encode the identical CDR3. This chain connects TRBV5-1 to TRBJ1-2; D remains unclear. V was trimmed by 0 bases and J by 2 bases, leaving 5 bases between them. This CDR3 comprises 13 residues. CDR1 and CDR2 from the germline V gene are SGHRS and YFSETQ. This CDR3 reads CASSLAGNYGYTF. CDR3 sequence (DNA): TGCGCCAGCAGCTTGGCGGGGAACTATGGCTACACCTTC.

The chain is built from TRBV4-2 and TRBJ2-1, with 8 bases fitting TRBD2. CDR3 length: 15 amino acids. The ends lost 2 bases at V and 5 bases at J; junction bases unmatched: 5. In germline, CDR1 is LGHNA, CDR2 YNFKEQ. DNA of the CDR3: TGTGCCAGCAGCCAACGCGGGGGGCTCGACAATGAGCAGTTCTTC. Its translation is CASSQRGGLDNEQFF.

The genes are TRBV11-2 and TRBJ2-3, with 9 bases fitting TRBD2. The germline CDR1 and CDR2 sequences are SGHAT and FQNNGV. The CDR3 length is 14 residues. The J segment lost 5 bases and the V segment lost 3 bases, leaving 3 bases of the junction unmatched. The CDR3 DNA reads as TGTGCCAGCAGCTTTGGCGGGAGGGGAGATACGCAGTATTTT. It specifies CASSFGGRGDTQYF.

The chain recombines TRBV7-8 with TRBJ2-3, with a weak D call TRBD2 (6 bases). The CDR3 has 18 residues. CDR1 SGHVS and CDR2 FQNEAQ come from the germline V gene. V lost 1 base and J 8 bases, leaving 25 bases between the germline ends. CDR3 DNA sequence: TGTGCCAGCAGCTTAGAACGTTGGAGGACGAGGGAGGCTGGTACGCAGTATTTT. Its translation: CASSLERWRTREAGTQYF.

This sequence joins TRBV9 and TRBJ2-1; no clear D gene. The CDR3 is 14 amino acids. Deletions cut 1 base from V and 9 bases from J, with 14 bases between. Germline loops: CDR1 SGDLS, CDR2 YYNGEE. The CDR3 coding sequence is TGTGCCAGCAGCGTAATGCTAGGCGATAGTGAGCAGTTCTTC. Amino acids: CASSVMLGDSEQFF.

This clone was seen a few times. The chain links TRBV4-1 to TRBJ1-5; D possibly corresponds to TRBD1 (6 bases). The CDR3 is 14 residues long. Germline V gives CDR1 MGHRA, CDR2 YSYEKL. V dropped 3 bases and J dropped 7 bases, with 13 bases sitting between them. The CDR3, as DNA: TGCGCCAGCAGCCAGGGGGCGGCAGGACAGCCCCAGCATTTT. This sequence encodes CASSQGAAGQPQHF.

CDR3 sequence: CASKEGLTDTQYF. Written as DNA, the CDR3 is TGTGCCAGCAAAGAGGGCTTAACGGATACGCAGTATTTT. This sequence joins TRBV7-6 and TRBJ2-3; a possible D gene is TRBD2 (5 bases). Germline CDR1 and CDR2: SGHVS and FNYEAQ. CDR3 length: 13 amino acids. V was shortened by 7 bases and J by 6 bases, with 14 bases between the two germline ends.

The chain has TRBV6-5 and TRBJ2-1; D gene ambiguous. With 6 bases removed from V and 0 bases from J, the gap between germline ends came to 12 bases. Per the germline V gene, CDR1 is MNHEY and CDR2 is SVGAGI. CDR3 length: 15 residues. The CDR3 loop is CASRSLPLSYNEQFF. CDR3 sequence (DNA): TGTGCCAGCAGATCTCTACCACTCTCCTACAATGAGCAGTTCTTC.

Turning to this clone: The junction departs from germline at one end; a sequencing error may be responsible. The genes are TRBV2 and TRBJ1-4; 8 bases fit TRBD1. CDR1 and CDR2 (germline): SNHLY, FYNNEI. The CDR3 is made up of 14 amino acids. CDR3 loop: CASSEDRGDEKLFF. In nucleotides, the CDR3 is TGTGCCAGCAGTGAAGACAGGGGGGATGAGAAACTGTTTTTT. Full variable domain (outside the CDR3, taken from reference TRBV2 and TRBJ1-4): EPEVTQTPSHQVTQMGQEVILRCVPISNHLYFYWYRQILGQKVEFLVSFYNNEISEKSEIFDDQFSVERPDGSNFTLKIRSTKLEDSAMYFCASSEDRGDEKLFFGSGTQLSVL.